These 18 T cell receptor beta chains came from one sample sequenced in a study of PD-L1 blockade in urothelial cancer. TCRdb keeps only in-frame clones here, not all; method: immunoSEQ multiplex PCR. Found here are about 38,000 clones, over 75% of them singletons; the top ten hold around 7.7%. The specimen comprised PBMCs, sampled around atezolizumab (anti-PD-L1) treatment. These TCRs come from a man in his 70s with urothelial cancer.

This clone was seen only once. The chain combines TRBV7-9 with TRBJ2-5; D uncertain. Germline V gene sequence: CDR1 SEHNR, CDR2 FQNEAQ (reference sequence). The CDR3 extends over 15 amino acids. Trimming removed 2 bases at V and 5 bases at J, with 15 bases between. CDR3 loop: CASSLNPRPAETQYF. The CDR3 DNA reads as TGTGCCAGCAGCTTAAACCCGCGGCCCGCCGAGACCCAGTACTTC.

The CDR3 sequence is CASSYRGRGSDTQYF. In DNA, the CDR3 is TGTGCCAGCAGTTACAGAGGGCGGGGGTCAGATACGCAGTATTTT. V gene TRBV6-5 combines with J gene TRBJ2-3, with 7 positions matching TRBD2. The V gene's germline CDR1 is MNHEY and CDR2 SVGAGI. CDR3 length: 15 residues. Trimming took 2 bases from V and 4 from J; bases not matched to a gene: 6.

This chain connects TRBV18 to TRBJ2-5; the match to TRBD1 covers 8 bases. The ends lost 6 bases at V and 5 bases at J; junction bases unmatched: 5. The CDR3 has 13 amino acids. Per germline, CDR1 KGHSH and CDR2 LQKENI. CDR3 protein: CASSPGQGETQYF. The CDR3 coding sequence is TGTGCCAGCTCCCCAGGACAGGGCGAGACCCAGTACTTC.

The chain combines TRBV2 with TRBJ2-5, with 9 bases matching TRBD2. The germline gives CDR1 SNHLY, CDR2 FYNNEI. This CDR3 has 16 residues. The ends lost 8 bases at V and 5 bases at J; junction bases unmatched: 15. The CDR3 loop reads CASLASGVTPHETQYF. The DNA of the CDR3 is TGTGCCAGCTTGGCTAGCGGGGTTACCCCCCATGAGACCCAGTACTTC.

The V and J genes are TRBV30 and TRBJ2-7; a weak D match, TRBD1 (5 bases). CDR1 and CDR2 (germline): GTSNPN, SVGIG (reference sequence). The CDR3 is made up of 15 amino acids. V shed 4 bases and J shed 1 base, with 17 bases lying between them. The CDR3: CAWKPGWQGSYEQYF. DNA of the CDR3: TGTGCCTGGAAGCCTGGATGGCAGGGATCCTACGAGCAGTACTTC.

The CDR3 sequence is CASIPSRVSGNTIYF. CDR3 DNA: TGTGCCAGCATTCCCAGTCGGGTCTCTGGAAACACCATATATTTT. The chain couples TRBV19 to TRBJ1-3; D gene ambiguous. V lost 9 bases, J lost 0 bases, and 15 bases lay in between. From germline, CDR1 is LNHDA and CDR2 SQIVND (reference sequence). The CDR3 is made up of 15 amino acids.

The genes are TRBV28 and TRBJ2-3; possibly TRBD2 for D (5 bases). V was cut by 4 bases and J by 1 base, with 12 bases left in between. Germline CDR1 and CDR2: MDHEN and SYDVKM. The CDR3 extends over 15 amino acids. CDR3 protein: CASSYWAGRTDTQYF. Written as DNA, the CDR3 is TGTGCCAGCAGTTACTGGGCGGGTCGCACAGATACGCAGTATTTT.

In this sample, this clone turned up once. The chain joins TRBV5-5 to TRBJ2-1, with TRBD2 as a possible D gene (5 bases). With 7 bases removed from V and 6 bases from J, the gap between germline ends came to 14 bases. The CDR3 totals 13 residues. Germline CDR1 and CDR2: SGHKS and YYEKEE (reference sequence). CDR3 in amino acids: CASSLGWRNEQFF. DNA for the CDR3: TGTGCCAGCTCACTAGGATGGCGCAATGAGCAGTTCTTC.

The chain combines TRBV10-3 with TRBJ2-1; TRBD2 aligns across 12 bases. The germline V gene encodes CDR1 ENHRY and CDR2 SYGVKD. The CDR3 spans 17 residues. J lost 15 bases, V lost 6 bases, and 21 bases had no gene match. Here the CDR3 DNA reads TGTGCCATCAGGGACCCGGGGGCTAGCGGGAGGGCCGAGTCGGCGTTCTTC. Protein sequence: CAIRDPGASGRAESAFF.

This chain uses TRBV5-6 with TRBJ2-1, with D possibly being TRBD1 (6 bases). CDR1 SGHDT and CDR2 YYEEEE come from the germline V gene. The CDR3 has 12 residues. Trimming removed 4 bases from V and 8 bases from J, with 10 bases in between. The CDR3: CASSKQGYEQFF. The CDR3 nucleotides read TGTGCCAGCAGCAAACAGGGATATGAGCAGTTCTTC.

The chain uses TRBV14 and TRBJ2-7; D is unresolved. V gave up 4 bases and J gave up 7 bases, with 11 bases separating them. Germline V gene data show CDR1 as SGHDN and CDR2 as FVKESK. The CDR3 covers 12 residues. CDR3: CASSPSPREQYF. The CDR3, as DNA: TGTGCCAGCAGCCCTTCCCCCAGGGAGCAGTACTTC.

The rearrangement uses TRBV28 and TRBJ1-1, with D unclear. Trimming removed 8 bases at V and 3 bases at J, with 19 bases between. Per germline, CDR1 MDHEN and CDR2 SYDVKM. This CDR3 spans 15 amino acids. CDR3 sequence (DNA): TGTGCCAGCTCCGAGGCTTTTATGTGGGACACTGAAGCTTTCTTT. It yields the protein CASSEAFMWDTEAFF.

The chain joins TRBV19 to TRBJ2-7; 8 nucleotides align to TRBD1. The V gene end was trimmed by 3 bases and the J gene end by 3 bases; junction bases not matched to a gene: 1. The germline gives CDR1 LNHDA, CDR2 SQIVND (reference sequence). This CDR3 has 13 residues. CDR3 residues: CASSMGTGYEQYF. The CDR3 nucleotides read TGTGCCAGTAGTATGGGGACAGGCTACGAGCAGTACTTC.

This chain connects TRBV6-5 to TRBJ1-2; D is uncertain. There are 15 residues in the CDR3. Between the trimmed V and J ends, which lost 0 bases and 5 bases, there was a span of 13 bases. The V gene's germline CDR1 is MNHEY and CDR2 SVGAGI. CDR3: CASSYSSTGWYGYTF. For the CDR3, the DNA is TGTGCCAGCAGTTACTCTTCGACGGGTTGGTATGGCTACACCTTC.

CDR3 nucleotides: TGCAGCGTCACGGGAGAGGTGAACACCGGGGAGCTGTTTTTT. Its translation: CSVTGEVNTGELFF. The gene calls are TRBV29-1 and TRBJ2-2; D is possibly TRBD2 (6 bases). V lost 6 bases and J lost 1, with 12 bases in between. In germline, CDR1 is SQVTM, CDR2 ANQGSEA. The CDR3 has 14 amino acids.

The CDR3 spells CATQLYLGTDTQYF. The CDR3 DNA reads TGTGCCACCCAACTTTACCTAGGTACAGATACGCAGTATTTT. The chain combines TRBV18 with TRBJ2-3; D uncertain. V lost 10 bases and J lost 3, with 17 bases in between. CDR3 length: 14 residues. Germline V gene lookup returns CDR1 KGHSH and CDR2 LQKENI.

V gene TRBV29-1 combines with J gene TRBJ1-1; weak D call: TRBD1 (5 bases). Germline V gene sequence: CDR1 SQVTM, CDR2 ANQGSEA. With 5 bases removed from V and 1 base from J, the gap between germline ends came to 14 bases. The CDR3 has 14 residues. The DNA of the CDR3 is TGCAGCGTTACCCGGGGGGGGTCGAACACTGAAGCTTTCTTT. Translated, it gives CSVTRGGSNTEAFF.

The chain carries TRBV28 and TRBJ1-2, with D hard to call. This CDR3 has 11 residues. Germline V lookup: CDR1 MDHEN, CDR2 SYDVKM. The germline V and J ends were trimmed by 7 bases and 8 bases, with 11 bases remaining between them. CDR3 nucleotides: TGTGCCAGCAACCGGTTCCGCGGCTACACCTTC. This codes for CASNRFRGYTF.